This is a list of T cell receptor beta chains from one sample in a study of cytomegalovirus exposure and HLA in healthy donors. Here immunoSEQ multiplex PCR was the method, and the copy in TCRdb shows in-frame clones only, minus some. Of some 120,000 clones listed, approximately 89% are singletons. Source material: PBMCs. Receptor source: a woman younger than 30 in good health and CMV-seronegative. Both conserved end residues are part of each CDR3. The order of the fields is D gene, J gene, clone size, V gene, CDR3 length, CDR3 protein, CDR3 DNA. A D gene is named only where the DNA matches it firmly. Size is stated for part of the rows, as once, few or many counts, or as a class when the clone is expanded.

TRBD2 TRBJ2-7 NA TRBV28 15 CASSLSASGSHEQYF TGTGCCAGCAGTTTATCGGCTAGCGGGAGCCACGAGCAGTACTTC
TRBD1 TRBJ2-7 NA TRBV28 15 CASSKRQGYSYEQYF TGTGCCAGCAGTAAAAGACAGGGATACTCCTACGAGCAGTACTTC
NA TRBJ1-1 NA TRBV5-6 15 CASSLEPTMNTEAFF TGTGCCAGCAGCTTGGAGCCAACCATGAACACTGAAGCTTTCTTT
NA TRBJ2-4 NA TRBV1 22 CTSSLPRSQRGLPSIAKNIQYF TGCACCAGCAGCCTGCCCCGGAGCCAGCGGGGGTTACCATCCATAGCCAAAAACATTCAGTACTTC
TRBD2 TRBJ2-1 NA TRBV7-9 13 CASSFGTRAEQFF TGTGCCAGCAGCTTCGGGACTAGGGCTGAGCAGTTCTTC
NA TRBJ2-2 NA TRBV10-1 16 CASSGAGADMTGELFF TGCGCCAGCAGTGGGGCGGGGGCCGATATGACCGGGGAGCTGTTTTTT
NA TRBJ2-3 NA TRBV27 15 CASSSPTSSSDTQYF TGTGCCAGCAGTTCACCAACGAGTAGCAGCGATACGCAGTATTTT
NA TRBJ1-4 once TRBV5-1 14 CASSPTSTNEKLFF TGCGCCAGCAGCCCCACGAGTACTAATGAAAAACTGTTTTTT
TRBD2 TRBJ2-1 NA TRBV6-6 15 CASSYETSDTNEQFF TGTGCCAGCAGTTATGAGACTAGCGATACAAATGAGCAGTTCTTC
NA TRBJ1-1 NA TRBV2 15 CASSAAGHITTEAFF TGTGCCAGCAGTGCGGCTGGACACATAACGACTGAAGCTTTCTTT
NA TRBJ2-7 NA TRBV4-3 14 CASSQYRQVGEQYF TGCGCCAGCAGCCAATACCGACAGGTGGGCGAGCAGTACTTC
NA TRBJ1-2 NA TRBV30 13 CAWISGMARGYTF TGTGCCTGGATATCCGGGATGGCTCGGGGCTACACCTTC
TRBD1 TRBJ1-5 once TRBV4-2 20 CASSQEAQGARIGVNQPQHF TGTGCCAGCAGCCAAGAAGCACAGGGGGCGAGGATAGGGGTCAATCAGCCCCAGCATTTT
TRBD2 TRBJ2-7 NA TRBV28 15 CASSLRLAGGYEQYF TGTGCCAGCAGTTTACGACTAGCGGGAGGCTACGAGCAGTACTTC
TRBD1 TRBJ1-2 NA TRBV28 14 CASSPTRGQDGYTF TGTGCCAGCAGTCCCACAAGAGGACAGGATGGCTACACCTTC
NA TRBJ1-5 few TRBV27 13 CASSSRGGGPQHF TGTGCCAGCAGTAGCAGGGGAGGGGGGCCCCAGCATTTT
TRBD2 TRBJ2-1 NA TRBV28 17 CASPPSAPGLAGGEQFF TGTGCCAGCCCCCCCAGTGCCCCGGGACTAGCAGGAGGCGAGCAGTTCTTC
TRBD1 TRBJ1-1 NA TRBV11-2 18 CASSNRFGTGGENTEAFF TGTGCCAGCAGCAACCGTTTTGGGACAGGGGGCGAAAACACTGAAGCTTTCTTT
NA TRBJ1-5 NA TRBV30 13 CAWRGRGYQPQHF TGTGCCTGGAGGGGGAGGGGGTATCAGCCCCAGCATTTT
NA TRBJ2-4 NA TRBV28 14 CASSLRMAKNIQYF TGTGCCAGCAGTTTGAGGATGGCCAAAAACATTCAGTACTTC
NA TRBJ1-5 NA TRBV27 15 CASQDRPYSNQPQHF TGTGCCAGCCAGGACAGACCCTATAGCAATCAGCCCCAGCATTTT
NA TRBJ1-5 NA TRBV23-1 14 CASSQSRGNQPQHF TGCGCCAGCAGTCAATCCAGGGGCAATCAGCCCCAGCATTTT
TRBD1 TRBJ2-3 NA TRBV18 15 CASSLGTGTTDTQYF TGTGCCAGCTCATTGGGGACAGGGACCACAGATACGCAGTATTTT
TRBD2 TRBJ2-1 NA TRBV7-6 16 CASSSSGGASYNEQFF TGTGCCAGCAGCTCGAGCGGGGGGGCTTCCTACAATGAGCAGTTCTTC
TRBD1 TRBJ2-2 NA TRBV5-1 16 CATTATGGPNTGELFF TGCGCCACGACAGCCACAGGGGGTCCCAACACCGGGGAGCTGTTTTTT
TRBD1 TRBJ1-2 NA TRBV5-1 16 CASSLAYGTGGEGYTF TGCGCCAGCAGCTTGGCCTACGGGACAGGGGGGGAAGGCTACACCTTC
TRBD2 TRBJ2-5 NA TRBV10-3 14 CAISRDYGQETQYF TGTGCCATCAGCCGGGACTATGGACAAGAGACCCAGTACTTC
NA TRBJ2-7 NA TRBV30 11 CAWRQFYEQYF TGTGCCTGGAGGCAGTTCTACGAGCAGTACTTC
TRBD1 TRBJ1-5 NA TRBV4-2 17 CASSQEDSGTGGQPQHF TGTGCCAGCAGCCAAGAGGATTCCGGGACAGGGGGTCAGCCCCAGCATTTT
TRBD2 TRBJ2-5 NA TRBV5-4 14 CASSFGRVSETQYF TGTGCCAGCAGCTTCGGGAGGGTTTCAGAGACCCAGTACTTC
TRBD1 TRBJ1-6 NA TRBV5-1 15 CASSLAGTGFSPLHF TGCGCCAGCAGCTTGGCCGGGACAGGGTTTTCACCCCTCCACTTT
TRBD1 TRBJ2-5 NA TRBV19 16 CASSIARQGWQETQYF TGTGCCAGTAGTATCGCCCGACAGGGCTGGCAAGAGACCCAGTACTTC
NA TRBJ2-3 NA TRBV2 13 CASGGTITDTQYF TGTGCTTCTGGGGGGACCATCACAGATACGCAGTATTTT
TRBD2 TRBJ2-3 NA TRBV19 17 CASSIPALAGMTDTQYF TGTGCCAGTAGCATCCCGGCACTAGCGGGGATGACAGATACGCAGTATTTT
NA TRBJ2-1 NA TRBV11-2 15 CASRSGTGLDNEQFF TGTGCCAGCCGTTCGGGTACAGGGTTAGACAATGAGCAGTTCTTC
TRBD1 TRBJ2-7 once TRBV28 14 CASSLYGTGDEQYF TGTGCCAGCAGTTTGTACGGGACAGGGGACGAGCAGTACTTC
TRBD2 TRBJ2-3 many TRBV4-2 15 CASSQVAGSTDTQYF TGTGCCAGCAGCCAAGTAGCGGGGAGCACAGATACGCAGTATTTT
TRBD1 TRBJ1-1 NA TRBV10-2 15 CASSETGGASTEAFF TGCGCCAGCAGTGAGACAGGGGGCGCCTCCACTGAAGCTTTCTTT
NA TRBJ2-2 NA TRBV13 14 CASSPPGNTGELFF TGTGCCAGCAGCCCCCCGGGGAATACCGGGGAGCTGTTTTTT
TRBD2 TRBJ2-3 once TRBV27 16 CAAVPGGGGRGDTQYF TGTGCCGCGGTCCCCGGGGGCGGGGGGAGAGGAGATACGCAGTATTTT
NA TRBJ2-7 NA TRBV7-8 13 CASSLAEGHEQYF TGTGCCAGCAGCTTAGCGGAGGGCCACGAGCAGTACTTC
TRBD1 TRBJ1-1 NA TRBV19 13 CASRRQGYTEAFF TGTGCCAGTAGAAGACAGGGCTACACTGAAGCTTTCTTT
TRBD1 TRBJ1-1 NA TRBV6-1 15 CASNDMGQRYTEAFF TGTGCCAGCAACGATATGGGACAGCGATACACTGAAGCTTTCTTT
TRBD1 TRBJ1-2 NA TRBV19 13 CASSQQGPNGYTF TGTGCCAGTAGTCAACAGGGGCCAAACGGCTACACCTTC
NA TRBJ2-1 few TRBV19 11 CASSAPGLKFF TGTGCCAGTAGTGCCCCGGGACTGAAGTTCTTC
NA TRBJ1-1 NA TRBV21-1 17 CASTLGTGGESGGEAFF TGTGCCAGCACCCTAGGGACAGGGGGCGAATCCGGGGGTGAAGCTTTCTTT
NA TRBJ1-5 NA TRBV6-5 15 CASSYSRFGNQPQHF TGTGCCAGCAGTTACTCGAGGTTCGGGAATCAGCCCCAGCATTTT
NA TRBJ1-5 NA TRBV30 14 CAWTGVDSNQPQHF TGTGCCTGGACAGGGGTCGATAGCAATCAGCCCCAGCATTTT
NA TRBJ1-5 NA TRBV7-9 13 CASSLQGSQPQHF TGTGCCAGCAGCTTACAGGGGTCGCAGCCCCAGCATTTT
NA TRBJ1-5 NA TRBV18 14 CASSPDTDNQPQHF TGTGCCAGCTCCCCTGACACAGACAATCAGCCCCAGCATTTT
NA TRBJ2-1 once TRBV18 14 CASSPLRSSDEQFF TGTGCCAGCTCACCCCTGCGGTCATCGGATGAGCAGTTCTTC
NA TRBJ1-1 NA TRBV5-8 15 CASSLLGTYNTEAFF TGTGCCAGCAGCTTGCTGGGGACATATAACACTGAAGCTTTCTTT
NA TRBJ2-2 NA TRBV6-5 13 CASSPRSRGELFF TGTGCCAGCAGTCCGCGGTCCCGAGGGGAGCTGTTTTTT
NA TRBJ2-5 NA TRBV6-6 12 CASRTGQETQYF TGTGCCAGCAGGACAGGCCAAGAGACCCAGTACTTC
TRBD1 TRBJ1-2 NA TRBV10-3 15 CATETGTGLDYGYTF TGTGCCACCGAAACCGGGACAGGGTTAGACTATGGCTACACCTTC
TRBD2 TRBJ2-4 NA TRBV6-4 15 CASSDSTSGGNIQYF TGTGCCAGCAGTGACTCGACTAGCGGGGGAAACATTCAGTACTTC
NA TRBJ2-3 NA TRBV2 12 CASNQLAATQYF TGTGCCAGCAACCAACTAGCTGCTACGCAGTATTTT
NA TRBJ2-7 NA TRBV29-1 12 CSVAAGPYEQYF TGCAGCGTCGCGGCGGGACCCTACGAGCAGTACTTC
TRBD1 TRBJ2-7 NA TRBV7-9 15 CASSRGGDRGALRYF TGTGCCAGCAGCCGAGGGGGTGACAGGGGTGCCCTAAGGTACTTC
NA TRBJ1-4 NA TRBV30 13 CAWSETGNEKLFF TGTGCCTGGAGTGAGACTGGGAATGAAAAACTGTTTTTT